This TCR beta chain was identified in a study of TIL therapy for anti-PD-1-resistant metastatic lung cancer. The overall study: Patients had a median age of nearly 55 years (range about 35-75).

Time point defined: pre-treatment sample, taken before nivolumab and TIL therapy. This was the immunoSEQ v3 assay. This table comes from immunoSEQ multiplex PCR, and its TCRdb copy is limited to in-frame clones, with some not included. The table records about 21,000 clones, just over 70% of them present only once. CDR1 and CDR2 from the germline V gene are SGHRS and YFSETQ. The V gene end was trimmed by 0 bases and the J gene end by 5 bases; junction bases not matched to a gene: 5. CDR3 size: 16 residues. The chain uses TRBV5-1 and TRBJ2-5; 12 bases fit TRBD2. The sequencing used blood, collected at baseline. The TCR comes from a person aged 25-85 years with non-small cell lung cancer. The DNA of the CDR3 is TGCGCCAGCAGCTTGGCCCCTAGCGGGGGGGGCGAGACCCAGTACTTC. This translates into CASSLAPSGGGETQYF.